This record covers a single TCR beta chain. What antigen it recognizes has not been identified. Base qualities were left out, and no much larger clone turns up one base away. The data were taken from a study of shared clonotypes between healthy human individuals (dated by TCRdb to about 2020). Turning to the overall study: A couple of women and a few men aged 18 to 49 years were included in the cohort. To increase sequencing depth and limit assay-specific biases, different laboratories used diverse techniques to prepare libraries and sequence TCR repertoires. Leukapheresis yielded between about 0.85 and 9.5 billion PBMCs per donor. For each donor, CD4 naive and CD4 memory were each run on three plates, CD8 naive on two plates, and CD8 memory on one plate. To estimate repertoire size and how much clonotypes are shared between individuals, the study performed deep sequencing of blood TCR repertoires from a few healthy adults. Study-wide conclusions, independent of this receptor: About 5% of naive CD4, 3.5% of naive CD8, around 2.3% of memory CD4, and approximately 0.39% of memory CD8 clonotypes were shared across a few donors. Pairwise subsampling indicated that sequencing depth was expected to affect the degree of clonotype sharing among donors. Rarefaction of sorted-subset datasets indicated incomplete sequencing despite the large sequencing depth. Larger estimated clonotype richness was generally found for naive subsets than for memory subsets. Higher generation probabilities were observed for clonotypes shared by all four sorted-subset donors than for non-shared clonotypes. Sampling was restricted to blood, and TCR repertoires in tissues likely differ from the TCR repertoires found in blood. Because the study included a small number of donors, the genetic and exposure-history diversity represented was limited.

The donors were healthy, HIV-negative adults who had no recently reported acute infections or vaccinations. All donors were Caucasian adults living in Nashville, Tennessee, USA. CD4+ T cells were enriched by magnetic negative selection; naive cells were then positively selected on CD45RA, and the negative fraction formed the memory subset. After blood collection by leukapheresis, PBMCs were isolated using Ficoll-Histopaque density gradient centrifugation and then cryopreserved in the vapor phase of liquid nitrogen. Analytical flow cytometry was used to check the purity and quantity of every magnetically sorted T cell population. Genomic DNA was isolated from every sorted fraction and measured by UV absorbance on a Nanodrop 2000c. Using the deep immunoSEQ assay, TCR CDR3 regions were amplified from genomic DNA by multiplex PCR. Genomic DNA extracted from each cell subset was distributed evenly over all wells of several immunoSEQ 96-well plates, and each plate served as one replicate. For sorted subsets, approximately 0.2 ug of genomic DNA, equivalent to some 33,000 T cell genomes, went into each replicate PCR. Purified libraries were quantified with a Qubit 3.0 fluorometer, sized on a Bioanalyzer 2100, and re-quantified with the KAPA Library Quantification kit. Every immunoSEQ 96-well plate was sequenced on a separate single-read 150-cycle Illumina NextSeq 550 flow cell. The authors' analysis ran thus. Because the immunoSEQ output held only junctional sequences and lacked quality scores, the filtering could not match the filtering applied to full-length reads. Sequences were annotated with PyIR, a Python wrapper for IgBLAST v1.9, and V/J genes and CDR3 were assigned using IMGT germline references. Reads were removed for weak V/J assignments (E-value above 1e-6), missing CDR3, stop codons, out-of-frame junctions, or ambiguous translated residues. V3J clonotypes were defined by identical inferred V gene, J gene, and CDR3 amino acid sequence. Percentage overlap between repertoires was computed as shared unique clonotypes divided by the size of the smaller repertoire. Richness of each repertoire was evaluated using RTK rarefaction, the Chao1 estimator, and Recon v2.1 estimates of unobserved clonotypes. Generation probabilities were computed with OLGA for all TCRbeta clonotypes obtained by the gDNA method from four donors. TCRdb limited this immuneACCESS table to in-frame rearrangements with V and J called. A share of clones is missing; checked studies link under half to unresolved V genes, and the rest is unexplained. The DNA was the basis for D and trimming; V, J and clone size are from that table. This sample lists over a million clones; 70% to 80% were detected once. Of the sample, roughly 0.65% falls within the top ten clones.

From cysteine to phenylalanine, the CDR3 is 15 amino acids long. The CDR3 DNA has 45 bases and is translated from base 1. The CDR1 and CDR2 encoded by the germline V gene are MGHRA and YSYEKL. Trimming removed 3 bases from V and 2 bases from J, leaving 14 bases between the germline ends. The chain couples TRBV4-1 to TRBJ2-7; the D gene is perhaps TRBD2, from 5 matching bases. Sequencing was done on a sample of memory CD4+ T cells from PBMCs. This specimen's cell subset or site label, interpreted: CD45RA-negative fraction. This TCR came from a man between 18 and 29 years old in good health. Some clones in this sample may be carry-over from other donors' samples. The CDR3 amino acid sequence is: CASSQRADPPYEQYF. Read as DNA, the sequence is TGCGCCAGCAGCCAGAGAGCGGACCCACCCTACGAGCAGTACTTC.